These 17 T cell receptor beta chains share one sample of origin, sequenced in a study of radiotherapy plus CTLA-4 blockade in lung cancer. Method: immunoSEQ multiplex PCR; TCRdb's copy keeps in-frame clones and lacks some. The sample lists around 80,000 clones; roughly 70% were seen once. The source material was peripheral blood, sampled from a patient treated with radiotherapy plus ipilimumab. Every receptor here comes from a human donor with non-small cell lung cancer whose response to radiotherapy plus ipilimumab could not be evaluated.

This clone was seen only a few times. This chain uses TRBV7-8 with TRBJ2-5; 8 bases fit TRBD1. Germline V gene sequence: CDR1 SGHVS, CDR2 FQNEAQ. The V gene end was trimmed by 2 bases and the J gene end by 4 bases; junction bases not matched to a gene: 9. The CDR3 length is 16 residues. Here the CDR3 DNA reads TGTGCCAGCAGCTTATGGACAGGGCGGGTCGGAGAGACCCAGTACTTC. As protein: CASSLWTGRVGETQYF.

Concerning this clone: Relative to the germline gene, one junction end is altered; a read error may explain this. The chain has TRBV6-1 and TRBJ1-2, with 8 nucleotides matching TRBD1. This CDR3 has 17 residues. Germline lookup yields CDR1 MNHNS and CDR2 SASEGT. CDR3: CAISESMADRDVYGYTF. The CDR3 DNA follows: TGTGCCATCAGTGAGTCGATGGCGGACAGGGACGTCTATGGCTACACCTTC.

This clone was counted many times. The chain is built from TRBV7-8 and TRBJ2-3; a possible D gene is TRBD2 (6 bases). CDR1 is SGHVS, CDR2 FQNEAQ, per germline. The CDR3 is made up of 15 amino acids. The V and J ends lost 4 bases and 2 bases respectively, with 13 bases between them. This chain's CDR3 is CASSSYRDFTDTQYF. As DNA, the CDR3 is TGTGCCAGCAGCTCGTATAGGGACTTCACAGATACGCAGTATTTT.

The chain recombines TRBV10-3 with TRBJ2-1; D may be TRBD1 (6 bases). CDR1 ENHRY and CDR2 SYGVKD come from the germline V gene. Trimming removed 3 bases from V and 10 bases from J, with 10 bases in between. There are 12 residues in the CDR3. The CDR3 here is CAISEPGQEQFF. The DNA for the CDR3 is TGTGCCATCAGTGAACCGGGACAAGAGCAGTTCTTC.

The chain employs TRBV9 and TRBJ2-2; 7 bases match TRBD2. The V gene end was trimmed by 3 bases and the J gene end by 4 bases; junction bases not matched to a gene: 9. The CDR3 is 16 residues long. Per germline, CDR1 SGDLS and CDR2 YYNGEE. CDR3 amino acids: CASSGWEGFRTGELFF. The CDR3 DNA follows: TGTGCCAGCAGCGGGTGGGAGGGCTTCCGCACCGGGGAGCTGTTTTTT.

The genes are TRBV5-4 and TRBJ1-4, with 8 nucleotides matching TRBD1. The V gene end was trimmed by 4 bases and the J gene end by 5 bases; junction bases not matched to a gene: 10. CDR1 is SGHNT, CDR2 YYREEE, per germline (reference sequence). This CDR3 is 16 amino acids long. This chain's CDR3 is CASSPDRVVSNEKLFF. The CDR3 nucleotides read TGTGCCAGCAGCCCGGACAGGGTAGTGTCCAATGAAAAACTGTTTTTT. The variable domain in full, completed from reference TRBV5-4 and TRBJ1-4, reads ETGVTQSPTHLIKTRGQQVTLRCSSQSGHNTVSWYQQALGQGPQFIFQYYREEENGRGNFPPRFSGLQFPNYSSELNVNALELDDSALYLCASSPDRVVSNEKLFFGSGTQLSVL.

The chain combines TRBV5-1 with TRBJ2-2; TRBD1 matches 9 bases. Germline trimming cut 4 bases from V and 1 base from J; bases unmatched to any gene: 5. The CDR3 totals 16 residues. Germline-derived CDR1 and CDR2 are SGHRS and YFSETQ. CDR3: CASSPRQGGNTGELFF. CDR3 sequence (DNA): TGCGCCAGCAGCCCGAGACAGGGGGGGAACACCGGGGAGCTGTTTTTT.

The V call is TRBV6-1, the J call TRBJ1-1, with D possibly TRBD1 on 6 matching bases. Trimming took off 3 bases at V and 2 bases at J, with 16 bases between the two ends. CDR3 length equals 16 residues. CDR1 is MNHNS, CDR2 SASEGT, per germline. The CDR3 loop is CASSDALTGYNTEAFF. The CDR3 coding sequence is TGTGCCAGCAGTGATGCCCTTACAGGGTATAACACTGAAGCTTTCTTT.

This clone was seen a handful of times. The V and J genes are TRBV7-9 and TRBJ2-2; tentatively, D is TRBD2 (5 bases). The CDR3 covers 15 residues. Germline V gene lookup returns CDR1 SEHNR and CDR2 FQNEAQ (reference sequence). V lost 5 bases, J lost 3 bases, and 13 bases lay in between. CDR3 bases: TGTGCCAGCAGCCCCGGGATTACACACACCGGGGAGCTGTTTTTT. As protein: CASSPGITHTGELFF.

The chain carries TRBV7-3 and TRBJ2-2, with D perhaps TRBD1 (5 bases). CDR3 size: 14 residues. CDR1 and CDR2 (germline): SGHTA, FQGTGA. Between the trimmed V and J ends, which lost 5 bases and 0 bases, there was a span of 7 bases. The CDR3 DNA follows: TGTGCCAGCAGCCTAGGGGCGAACACCGGGGAGCTGTTTTTT. Translation gives CASSLGANTGELFF. Supplemented by reference TRBV7-3 and TRBJ2-2, the full variable domain reads GAGVSQTPSNKVTEKGKYVELRCDPISGHTALYWYRQSLGQGPEFLIYFQGTGAADDSGLPNDRFFAVRPEGSVSTLKIQRTERGDSAVYLCASSLGANTGELFFGEGSRLTVL.

The chain employs TRBV4-1 and TRBJ2-7, with TRBD2 identical over 7 bases. CDR1 is MGHRA and CDR2 is YSYEKL in the germline V gene. The CDR3 has 17 residues. V lost 0 bases to trimming and J lost 1 base; unmatched junction nucleotides: 9. CDR3 nucleotide sequence: TGCGCCAGCAGCCAAGATGGGGGGGGGAGAAGGTCCTACGAGCAGTACTTC. Translated, it gives CASSQDGGGRRSYEQYF.

CDR3 DNA: TGTGCCAGCAGCTCACTCCTCCGGGACAGCGAAACCTACGAGCAGTACTTC. The encoded protein is CASSSLLRDSETYEQYF. This sequence joins TRBV7-2 and TRBJ2-7, with 7 positions matching TRBD1. Germline assignment: CDR1 SGHTA and CDR2 FQGNSA. The CDR3 has 17 amino acids. The V gene end was trimmed by 4 bases and the J gene end by 2 bases; junction bases not matched to a gene: 14. Drawing the rest from reference TRBV7-2 and TRBJ2-7, the complete variable domain is GAGVSQSPSNKVTEKGKDVELRCDPISGHTALYWYRQSLGQGLEFLIYFQGNSAPDKSGLPSDRFSAERTGGSVSTLTIQRTQQEDSAVYLCASSSLLRDSETYEQYFGPGTRLTVT.

As DNA, the CDR3 is TGTGCTAGTGCCCAACCGGGACAGGGGGCGTTAGGGTTAACAGATACGCAGTATTTT. Protein: CASAQPGQGALGLTDTQYF. The chain combines TRBV12-5 with TRBJ2-3; 12 bases are a match to TRBD1. The V and J ends lost 7 bases and 3 bases, in that order; junction bases with no gene match: 17. The CDR3 runs to 19 residues. Germline CDR1 reads LGHNT; CDR2 reads FRNRAP. The full variable domain, in which reference TRBV12-5 and TRBJ2-3 provide the parts outside the CDR3, is DARVTQTPRHKVTEMGQEVTMRCQPILGHNTVFWYRQTMMQGLELLAYFRNRAPLDDSGMPKDRFSAEMPDATLATLKIQPSEPRDSAVYFCASAQPGQGALGLTDTQYFGPGTRLTVL.

This sequence joins TRBV27 and TRBJ2-1, with 8 bases matching TRBD1. J lost 1 base, V lost 5 bases, and 4 bases had no gene match. Per germline, CDR1 MNHEY and CDR2 SMNVEV (reference sequence). CDR3 size: 15 residues. CDR3 DNA: TGTGCCAGCAGTCGCAGACAGGGGTCCTACAATGAGCAGTTCTTC. Translated, it gives CASSRRQGSYNEQFF.

The gene calls are TRBV6-5 and TRBJ2-7; 12 nucleotides line up with TRBD2. V lost 4 bases and J lost 7; bases outside the gene matches: 5. The germline gives CDR1 MNHEY, CDR2 SVGAGI. The CDR3 runs to 14 residues. CDR3 sequence: CASSWTSGAGEQYF. The CDR3 region has the DNA TGTGCCAGCAGTTGGACTAGCGGGGCGGGTGAGCAGTACTTC.

In this sample, this clone is medium-sized. CDR3 residues: CASSSGQLTEQYF. The CDR3 coding sequence is TGTGCCAGCAGCTCCGGACAGTTGACCGAGCAGTACTTC. This chain joins TRBV13 and TRBJ2-7; weak D call: TRBD1 (6 bases). From germline, CDR1 is PRHDT and CDR2 FYEKMQ (reference sequence). The CDR3 covers 13 residues. V lost 4 bases and J lost 6, with 13 bases in between.

The chain joins TRBV5-5 to TRBJ2-7; no clear D. CDR3 length: 14 residues. CDR1 and CDR2 (germline): SGHKS, YYEKEE (reference sequence). V was pared by 0 bases and J by 1 base, with 8 bases between. In DNA, the CDR3 is TGTGCCAGCAGCTTGGCTCCAGGATCCTACGAGCAGTACTTC. It translates to CASSLAPGSYEQYF.